A single sample gave rise to the 18 T cell receptor beta chains below, sequenced in a study of T cells generated in artificial thymic organoids. TCRalpha and TCRbeta libraries were amplified separately by semi-nested PCR with TRAC or TRBC reverse primers. TCRdb independently ran MiXCR on the 5' RACE reads; one entry per CDR3 protein. Of about 5,600 distinct CDR3 sequences listed, 32% are singletons. The sequencing input was naive CD8+ T cells from blood. Subset: CD3+TCRalphabeta+CD8SP T cells; for blood, CD45RO-CCR7+ naive CD8+ T cells. The receptors derive from a human donor who gave cord blood stem cells for thymic organoid culture, a cardiac surgery patient who gave postnatal thymus, or a blood donor (not recorded which).

This chain links TRBV5-1 with TRBJ2-1; no definite D call. This CDR3 spans 13 amino acids. From germline, CDR1 is SGHRS and CDR2 YFSETQ. V lost 5 bases and J lost 5, with 11 bases in between. CDR3 DNA sequence: TGCGCCAGCAGTCGGTTACAGAACAATGAGCAGTTCTTC. Translation gives CASSRLQNNEQFF. The whole variable domain, remainder taken from reference TRBV5-1 and TRBJ2-1, is KAGVTQTPRYLIKTRGQQVTLSCSPISGHRSVSWYQQTPGQGLQFLFEYFSETQRNKGNFPGRFSGRQFSNSRSEMNVSTLELGDSALYLCASSRLQNNEQFFGPGTRLTVL.

CDR3 coding DNA: TGTGCCAGCTCTGACGGGAGTGGTTCCTACGAGCAGTACTTC. Its protein product is CASSDGSGSYEQYF. This sequence joins TRBV6-6 and TRBJ2-7, with a possible D match to TRBD2 (6 bases). CDR1 is MNHNY and CDR2 is SVGAGI in the germline V gene (reference sequence). Deletions cut 8 bases from V and 1 base from J, with 15 bases between. The CDR3 sequence is 14 residues long.

By share of the sample, this clonotype is medium-sized. This chain connects TRBV4-1 to TRBJ2-3; no clear D gene. V gave up 3 bases and J gave up 2 bases, with 6 bases separating them. The CDR3 has 13 amino acids. Germline V lookup: CDR1 MGHRA, CDR2 YSYEKL. CDR3 in DNA: TGCGCCAGCAGCCAGGCTATCACAGATACGCAGTATTTT. This gives the protein CASSQAITDTQYF.

Relative to its sample, this clonotype is medium-sized. The rearrangement joins TRBV25-1 to TRBJ1-1; D is undetermined. Trimming shortened V by 5 bases and J by 0 bases, and 10 bases separated the two germline ends. The CDR3 runs to 14 residues. Per germline, CDR1 MGHDK and CDR2 SYGVNS. CDR3 bases: TGTGCCAGCAGTTGGGGAAGCATGAACACTGAAGCTTTCTTT. As protein: CASSWGSMNTEAFF.

Concerning this clonotype itself: A much larger clonotype is one base distant, so this may be a read error. The rearrangement links TRBV9 to TRBJ1-5, with D tentatively TRBD1 (5 bases). The CDR3 loop spans 15 amino acids. The V and J ends lost 6 bases and 9 bases respectively, with 22 bases between them. Germline V lookup: CDR1 SGDLS, CDR2 YYNGEE. CDR3: CASTEGRGEGRPQHF. Written as DNA, the CDR3 is TGTGCCAGCACCGAGGGGCGGGGGGAAGGTCGGCCCCAGCATTTT.

The sample holds a few counts of this clonotype. The rearrangement joins TRBV5-4 to TRBJ2-2, with a weak D call TRBD2 (5 bases). V lost 0 bases, J lost 2 bases, and 11 bases lay in between. CDR1 and CDR2 from the germline V gene are SGHNT and YYREEE (reference sequence). The CDR3 is 16 amino acids. The CDR3 coding sequence is TGTGCCAGCAGCTTGGGTCTAGCCTTAAACACCGGGGAGCTGTTTTTT. Amino acids: CASSLGLALNTGELFF.

In the case of this clonotype: This may come from a read error, since a much larger clone is one base off. The CDR3 DNA reads TGTGCCACCAGTGACCTCCCACTAGCGGGGGGACGTAACACCGGGAAGCTGTTTTTT. Translation: CATSDLPLAGGRNTGKLFF. The chain employs TRBV24-1 and TRBJ2-2, with TRBD2 matching 12 bases. Germline assignment: CDR1 KGHDR and CDR2 SFDVKD. The CDR3 is 19 residues long.

J is TRBJ2-2 and V is TRBV5-1, with D possibly matching TRBD2 (6 bases). CDR3 length: 14 amino acids. Germline V CDR1 and CDR2: SGHRS, YFSETQ. With 5 bases removed from V and 5 bases from J, the gap between germline ends came to 13 bases. In nucleotides, the CDR3 is TGCGCCAGCAGTCTCCCCCGGGAGACCGGGGAGCTGTTTTTT. The encoded protein is CASSLPRETGELFF. The full variable domain, in which reference TRBV5-1 and TRBJ2-2 provide the parts outside the CDR3, is KAGVTQTPRYLIKTRGQQVTLSCSPISGHRSVSWYQQTPGQGLQFLFEYFSETQRNKGNFPGRFSGRQFSNSRSEMNVSTLELGDSALYLCASSLPRETGELFFGEGSRLTVL.

By sample share, this clonotype is medium-sized. V usage is TRBV4-1 and J usage is TRBJ2-3; TRBD1 is a possible D gene (5 bases). Per germline, CDR1 MGHRA and CDR2 YSYEKL. With 3 bases removed from V and 4 bases from J, the gap between germline ends came to 11 bases. This CDR3 contains 14 residues. The CDR3 DNA reads TGCGCCAGCAGCCAGACTCTGGGGCCAGATACGCAGTATTTT. Its protein product is CASSQTLGPDTQYF.

The chain combines TRBV28 with TRBJ1-1; D may be TRBD1 (5 bases). Germline CDR1 MDHEN, CDR2 SYDVKM. V shed 4 bases and J shed 1 base, with 19 bases lying between them. This CDR3 spans 17 amino acids. CDR3 in amino acids: CASSSLGAGPKNTEAFF. CDR3 sequence (DNA): TGTGCCAGCAGTTCCCTAGGAGCGGGGCCTAAGAACACTGAAGCTTTCTTT. The full variable domain, in which reference TRBV28 and TRBJ1-1 provide the parts outside the CDR3, is DVKVTQSSRYLVKRTGEKVFLECVQDMDHENMFWYRQDPGLGLRLIYFSYDVKMKEKGDIPEGYSVSREKKERFSLILESASTNQTSMYLCASSSLGAGPKNTEAFFGQGTRLTVV.

Here the CDR3 reads CASKEEKHTQYF. Here the CDR3 DNA reads TGTGCCAGCAAGGAAGAGAAGCATACGCAGTATTTT. V usage is TRBV12-3 or TRBV12-4 and J usage is TRBJ2-3; D not certain. V was trimmed by 7 bases and J by 7 bases, leaving 12 bases between them. CDR3 size: 12 residues.

Points on this clonotype: At one boundary the junction diverges from the germline segment, which might be a read error. This chain joins TRBV4-1 and TRBJ1-2; D is ambiguous. This CDR3 has 13 amino acids. Germline V gene data show CDR1 as MGHRA and CDR2 as YSYEKL. CDR3 sequence: CANSQELTHGYTF. The CDR3, as DNA: TGCGCCAACAGCCAAGAACTTACCCATGGCTACACCTTC.

A few counts support this clonotype. The V call is TRBV15, the J call TRBJ2-3; 8 bases agree with TRBD2. The junction had 4 bases not matched to a gene; V was cut back by 2 bases and J by 3 bases. This CDR3 comprises 15 residues. In germline, CDR1 is LNHNV, CDR2 YYDKDF (reference sequence). In nucleotides, the CDR3 is TGTGCCACCAGCAGATCACGGGGGGGGACAGATACGCAGTATTTT. It codes for CATSRSRGGTDTQYF.

With regard to this clonotype: The conserved final phenylalanine or tryptophan is absent from the CDR3, which likely points to a read error. This chain joins TRBV9 and TRBJ1-6, with D perhaps TRBD1 (6 bases). V lost 3 bases and J lost 1, with 8 bases in between. CDR1 is SGDLS, CDR2 YYNGEE, per germline. The CDR3 spans 15 residues. The CDR3 nucleotides are TGTGCCAGCAGCGGCAGGGGATCCTATAATTCACCCCTCCACTCT. This codes for CASSGRGSYNSPLHS.

Within the sample, this clonotype is medium-sized. This sequence joins TRBV30 and TRBJ1-1, with 8 bases lining up with TRBD1. The CDR3 totals 14 residues. Germline loops: CDR1 GTSNPN, CDR2 SVGIG (reference sequence). V shed 8 bases, J shed 4 bases, and the junction held 12 bases outside the gene matches. The CDR3 sequence: CAGREAGGFTEAFF. Here the CDR3 DNA reads TGTGCCGGAAGAGAGGCAGGGGGCTTCACTGAAGCTTTCTTT.

This chain links TRBV7-2 with TRBJ1-5; maybe TRBD1 (5 bases). The length of the CDR3 is 16 residues. CDR1 SGHTA and CDR2 FQGNSA come from the germline V gene. The ends were cut back, 1 base at V and 0 bases at J, with 10 bases in the middle. The CDR3 region is CASSLVWQGSNQPQHF. CDR3 DNA: TGTGCCAGCAGCTTAGTCTGGCAGGGTAGCAATCAGCCCCAGCATTTT. Using reference TRBV7-2 and TRBJ1-5 for the parts outside the CDR3, the full variable domain is GAGVSQSPSNKVTEKGKDVELRCDPISGHTALYWYRQSLGQGLEFLIYFQGNSAPDKSGLPSDRFSAERTGGSVSTLTIQRTQQEDSAVYLCASSLVWQGSNQPQHFGDGTRLSIL.

The chain links TRBV12-3 or TRBV12-4 to TRBJ2-1; the D call may be TRBD1 or TRBD2 (5 bases each). The ends were cut back, 6 bases at V and 6 bases at J, with 15 bases in the middle. CDR3 size: 14 residues. CDR3 sequence: CASRADRRGNEQFF. As DNA, the CDR3 is TGTGCCAGCAGAGCGGACCGAAGGGGCAATGAGCAGTTCTTC.

The rearrangement joins TRBV7-6 to TRBJ2-1, with 11 positions matching TRBD2. Germline V gene lookup returns CDR1 SGHVS and CDR2 FNYEAQ. With V trimmed by 4 bases and J by 9 bases, 5 bases remained unmatched. The CDR3 length is 14 residues. The CDR3 reads CASSSGTSGLEQFF. The CDR3 DNA reads TGTGCCAGCAGCTCCGGGACTAGCGGCCTTGAGCAGTTCTTC.